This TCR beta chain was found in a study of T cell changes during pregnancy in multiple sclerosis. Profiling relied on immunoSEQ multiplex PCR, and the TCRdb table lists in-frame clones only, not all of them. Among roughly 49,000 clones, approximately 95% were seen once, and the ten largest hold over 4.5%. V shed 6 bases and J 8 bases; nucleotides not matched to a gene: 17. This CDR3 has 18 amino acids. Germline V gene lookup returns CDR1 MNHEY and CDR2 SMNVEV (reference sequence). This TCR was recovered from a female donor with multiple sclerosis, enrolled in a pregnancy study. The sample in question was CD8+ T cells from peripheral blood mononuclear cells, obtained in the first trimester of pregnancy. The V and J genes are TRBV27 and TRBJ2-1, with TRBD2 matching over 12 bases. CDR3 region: CASRPGISWTSGVDEQFF. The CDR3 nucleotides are TGTGCCAGCAGGCCGGGGATTTCGTGGACTAGCGGGGTGGATGAGCAGTTCTTC.